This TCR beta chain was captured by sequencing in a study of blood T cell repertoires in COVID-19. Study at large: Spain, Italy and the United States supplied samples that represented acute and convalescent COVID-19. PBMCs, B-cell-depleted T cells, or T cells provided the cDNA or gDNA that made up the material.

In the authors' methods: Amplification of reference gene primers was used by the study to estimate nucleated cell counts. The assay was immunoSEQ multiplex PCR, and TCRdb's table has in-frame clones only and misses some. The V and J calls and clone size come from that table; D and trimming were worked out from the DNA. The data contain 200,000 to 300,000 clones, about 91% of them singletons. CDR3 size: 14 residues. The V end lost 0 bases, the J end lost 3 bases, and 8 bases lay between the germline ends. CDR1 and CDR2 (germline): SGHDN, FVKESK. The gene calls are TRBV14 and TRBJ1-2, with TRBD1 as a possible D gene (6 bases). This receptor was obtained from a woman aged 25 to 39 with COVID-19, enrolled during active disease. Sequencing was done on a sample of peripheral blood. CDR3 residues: CASSQDPGDYGYTF. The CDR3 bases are TGTGCCAGCAGCCAAGACCCAGGGGACTATGGCTACACCTTC.